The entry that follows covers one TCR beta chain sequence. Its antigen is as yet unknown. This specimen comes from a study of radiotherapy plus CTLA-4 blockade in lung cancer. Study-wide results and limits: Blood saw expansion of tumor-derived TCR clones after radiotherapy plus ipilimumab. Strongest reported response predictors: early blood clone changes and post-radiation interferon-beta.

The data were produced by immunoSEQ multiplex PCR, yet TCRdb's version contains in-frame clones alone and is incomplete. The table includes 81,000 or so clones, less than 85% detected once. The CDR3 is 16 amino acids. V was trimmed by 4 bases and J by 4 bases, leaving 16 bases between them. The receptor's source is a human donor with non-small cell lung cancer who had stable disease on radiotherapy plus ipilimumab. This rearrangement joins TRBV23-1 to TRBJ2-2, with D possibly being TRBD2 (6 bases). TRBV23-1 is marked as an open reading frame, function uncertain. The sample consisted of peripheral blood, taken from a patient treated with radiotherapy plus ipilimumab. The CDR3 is CASSLALGLATGELFF. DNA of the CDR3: TGCGCCAGCAGTCTGGCCCTGGGACTGGCCACCGGGGAGCTGTTTTTT.